This T cell receptor (beta chain) was identified during a study of PD-L1 blockade in urothelial cancer. About the study: The patients first took atezolizumab in about 2014, receiving 1,200 mg intravenously every 3 weeks. Males with urothelial cancer arising in the bladder constituted twenty-five of the 29 patients. Study observations and caveats: In blood at 3 weeks, tumor-associated clones expanded more among patients with durable benefit.

Notes on this clone: Its target is not known.

Specified time point: pretreatment peripheral blood. Sequencing was performed with immunoSEQ multiplex PCR; in TCRdb, only in-frame clones are kept and a portion is missing. The sample records over 35,000 clones, approximately 91% being singletons. The sequencing used PBMCs, collected around atezolizumab (anti-PD-L1) treatment. This TCR was recovered from a woman aged 55-69 years with urothelial cancer.

The CDR3 region has the DNA TGTGCCAGCAGTTCTTCCTGGGGAGGGGCAACCTACGAGCAGTACTTC. As protein: CASSSSWGGATYEQYF. V is TRBV28 and J is TRBJ2-7; 7 bases map to TRBD2. From germline, CDR1 is MDHEN and CDR2 SYDVKM. The trim removed 4 bases at V and 2 bases at J, leaving 11 bases unmatched. The CDR3 is 16 amino acids.